This entry describes one T cell receptor (beta chain). This sample is part of a study of siplizumab effects on memory and regulatory T cells. Sequencing used immunoSEQ multiplex PCR; TCRdb keeps in-frame clones, though not all of them. The profile shows tens of thousands of clones, 90% to 95% of them singletons. CDR3 length: 16 residues. Germline V CDR1 and CDR2: SNHLY, FYNNEI. This chain joins TRBV2 and TRBJ2-5, with D possibly TRBD2 on 6 matching bases. The J call may not be correct, given that the DNA end is closer to TRBJ2-7. The sequenced material came from non-Treg CD4+ T cells sorted from blood. The receptor was derived from a human donor in good health. CDR3 residues: CASIVTVAGKSYEQYF. The CDR3 coding sequence is TGTGCCAGCATCGTTACCGTTGCGGGAAAATCCTACGAGCAGTACTTC.